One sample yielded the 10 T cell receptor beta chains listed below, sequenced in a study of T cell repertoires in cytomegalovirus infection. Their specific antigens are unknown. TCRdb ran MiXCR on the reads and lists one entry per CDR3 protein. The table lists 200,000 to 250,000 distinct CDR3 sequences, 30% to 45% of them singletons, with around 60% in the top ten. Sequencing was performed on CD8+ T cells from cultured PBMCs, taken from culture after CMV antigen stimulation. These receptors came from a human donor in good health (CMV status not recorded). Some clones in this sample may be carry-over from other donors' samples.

CDR3 in DNA: TGTGCCAGCAGCTTAGAGGGTGTCTATCCCTACGAGCAGTACTTC. It specifies CASSLEGVYPYEQYF. V is TRBV7-9 and J is TRBJ2-7; D is unresolved. The CDR3 runs to 15 residues. Germline CDR1 reads SEHNR; CDR2 reads FQNEAQ (reference sequence). The V end lost 1 base, the J end lost 2 bases, and 12 bases lay between the germline ends.

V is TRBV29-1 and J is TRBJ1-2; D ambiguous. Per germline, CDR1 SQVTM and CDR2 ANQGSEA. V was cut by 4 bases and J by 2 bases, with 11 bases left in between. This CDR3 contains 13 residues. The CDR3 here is CSVGLGGNYGYTF. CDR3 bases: TGCAGCGTTGGGTTAGGCGGGAACTATGGCTACACCTTC.

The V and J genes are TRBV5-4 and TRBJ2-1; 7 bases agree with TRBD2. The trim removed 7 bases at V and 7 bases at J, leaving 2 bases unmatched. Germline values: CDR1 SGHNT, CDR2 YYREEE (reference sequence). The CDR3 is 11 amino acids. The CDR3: CASGGENEQFF. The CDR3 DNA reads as TGTGCCAGCGGGGGGGAGAATGAGCAGTTCTTC.

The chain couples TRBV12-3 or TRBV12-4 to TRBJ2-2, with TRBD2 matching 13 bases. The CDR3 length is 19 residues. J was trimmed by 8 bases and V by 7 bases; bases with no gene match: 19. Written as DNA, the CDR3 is TGTGCCAGCACTCTTCCTCCTTTTACTAGCGGGAGGGCCCCTGGGGAGCTGTTTTTT. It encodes CASTLPPFTSGRAPGELFF.

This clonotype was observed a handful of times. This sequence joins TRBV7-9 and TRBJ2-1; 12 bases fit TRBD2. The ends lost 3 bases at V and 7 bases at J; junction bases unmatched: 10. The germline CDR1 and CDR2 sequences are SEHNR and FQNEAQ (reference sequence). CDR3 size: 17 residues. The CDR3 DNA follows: TGTGCCAGCAGCTTCCCCGGGTCCCTAGCGGGAGGGAATGAGCAGTTCTTC. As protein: CASSFPGSLAGGNEQFF.

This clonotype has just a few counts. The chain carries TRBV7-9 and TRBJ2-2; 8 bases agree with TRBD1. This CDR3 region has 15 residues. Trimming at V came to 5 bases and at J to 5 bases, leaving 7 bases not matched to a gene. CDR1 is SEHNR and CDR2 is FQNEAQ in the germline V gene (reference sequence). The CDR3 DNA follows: TGTGCCAGCAGCCCAGGACAGGGTAGGACCGGGGAGCTGTTTTTT. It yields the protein CASSPGQGRTGELFF.

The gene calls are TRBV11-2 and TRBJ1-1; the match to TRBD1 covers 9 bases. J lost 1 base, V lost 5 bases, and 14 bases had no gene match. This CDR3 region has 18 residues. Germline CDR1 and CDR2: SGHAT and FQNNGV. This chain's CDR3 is CASSLYRGRGESNTEAFF. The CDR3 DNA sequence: TGTGCCAGCAGCCTTTACAGGGGGCGAGGGGAATCGAACACTGAAGCTTTCTTT.

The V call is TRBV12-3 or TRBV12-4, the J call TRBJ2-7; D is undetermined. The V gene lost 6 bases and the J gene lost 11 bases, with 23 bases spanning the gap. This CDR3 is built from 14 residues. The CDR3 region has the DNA TGTGCCAGCAGCCCGGGTCTAGGGCCTAAGTTGGAGTACTTC. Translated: CASSPGLGPKLEYF.

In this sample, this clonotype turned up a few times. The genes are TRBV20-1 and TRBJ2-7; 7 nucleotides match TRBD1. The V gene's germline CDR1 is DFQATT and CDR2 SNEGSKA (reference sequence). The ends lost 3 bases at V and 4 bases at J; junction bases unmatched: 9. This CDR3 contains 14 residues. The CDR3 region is CSARSQGELYEQYF. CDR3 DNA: TGCAGTGCTAGGTCGCAGGGGGAACTGTACGAGCAGTACTTC.

For the CDR3, the DNA is TGTGCCAGCAGTGGTAACAGGGGAAGGGGTGGCACTGAAGCTTTCTTT. This sequence encodes CASSGNRGRGGTEAFF. The chain carries TRBV27 and TRBJ1-1; 7 bases fit TRBD1. The CDR3 has 16 amino acids. The J segment lost 4 bases and the V segment lost 5 bases, leaving 13 bases of the junction unmatched. CDR1 MNHEY and CDR2 SMNVEV come from the germline V gene (reference sequence).